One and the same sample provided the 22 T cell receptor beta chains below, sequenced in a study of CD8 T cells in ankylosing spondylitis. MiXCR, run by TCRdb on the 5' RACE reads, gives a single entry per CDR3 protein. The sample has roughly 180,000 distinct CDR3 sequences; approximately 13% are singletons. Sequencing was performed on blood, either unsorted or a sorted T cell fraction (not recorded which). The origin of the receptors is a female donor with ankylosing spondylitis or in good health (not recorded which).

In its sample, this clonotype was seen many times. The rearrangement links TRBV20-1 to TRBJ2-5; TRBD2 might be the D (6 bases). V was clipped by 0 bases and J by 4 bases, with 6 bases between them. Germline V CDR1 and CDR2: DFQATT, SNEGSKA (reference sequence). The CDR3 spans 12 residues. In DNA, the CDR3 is TGCAGTGCTAGAGAAGCGGGAGAGACCCAGTACTTC. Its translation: CSAREAGETQYF.

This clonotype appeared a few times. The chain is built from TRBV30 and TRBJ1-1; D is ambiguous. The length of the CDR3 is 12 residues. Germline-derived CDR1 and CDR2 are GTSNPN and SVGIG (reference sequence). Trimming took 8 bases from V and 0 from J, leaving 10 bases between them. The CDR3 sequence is CAGSPLNTEAFF. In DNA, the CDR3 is TGTGCCGGATCTCCCCTGAACACTGAAGCTTTCTTT.

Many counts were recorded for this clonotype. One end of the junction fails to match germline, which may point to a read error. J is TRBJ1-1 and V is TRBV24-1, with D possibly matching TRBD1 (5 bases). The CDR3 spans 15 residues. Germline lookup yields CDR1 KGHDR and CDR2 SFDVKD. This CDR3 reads CATSDSQGGRTEAFF. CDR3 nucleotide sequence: TGTGCCACCAGCGATTCCCAGGGAGGAAGGACTGAAGCTTTCTTT.

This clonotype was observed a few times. CDR3 in amino acids: CASSTTQGTEAFF. In nucleotides, the CDR3 is TGTGCCAGCAGCACGACTCAGGGGACTGAAGCTTTCTTT. The rearrangement links TRBV7-9 to TRBJ1-1; D may be TRBD1 (6 bases). In germline, CDR1 is SEHNR, CDR2 FQNEAQ (reference sequence). CDR3 length: 13 amino acids. V was pared by 5 bases and J by 5 bases, with 12 bases between. Full variable domain (rest looked up from reference TRBV7-9 and TRBJ1-1): DTGVSQNPRHKITKRGQNVTFRCDPISEHNRLYWYRQTLGQGPEFLTYFQNEAQLEKSRLLSDRFSAERPKGSFSTLEIQRTEQGDSAMYLCASSTTQGTEAFFGQGTRLTVV.

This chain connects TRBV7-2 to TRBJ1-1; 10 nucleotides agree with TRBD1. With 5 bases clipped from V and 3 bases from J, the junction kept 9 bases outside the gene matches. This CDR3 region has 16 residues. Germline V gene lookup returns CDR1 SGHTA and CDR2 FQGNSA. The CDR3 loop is CASSPFPGQGHTEAFF. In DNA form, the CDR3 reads TGTGCCAGCAGCCCCTTCCCGGGACAGGGGCACACTGAAGCTTTCTTT.

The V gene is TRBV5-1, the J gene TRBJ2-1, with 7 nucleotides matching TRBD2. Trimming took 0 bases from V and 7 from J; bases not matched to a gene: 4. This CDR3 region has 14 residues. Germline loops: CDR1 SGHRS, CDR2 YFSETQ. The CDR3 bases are TGCGCCAGCAGCTTGGAGTTGGGGGGGAATGAGCAGTTCTTC. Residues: CASSLELGGNEQFF.

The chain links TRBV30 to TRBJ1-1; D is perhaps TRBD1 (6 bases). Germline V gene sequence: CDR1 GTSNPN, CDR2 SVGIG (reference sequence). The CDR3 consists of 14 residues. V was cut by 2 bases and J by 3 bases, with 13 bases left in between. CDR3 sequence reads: CAWSYKGGHTEAFF. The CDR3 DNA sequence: TGTGCCTGGAGTTACAAGGGGGGACACACTGAAGCTTTCTTT.

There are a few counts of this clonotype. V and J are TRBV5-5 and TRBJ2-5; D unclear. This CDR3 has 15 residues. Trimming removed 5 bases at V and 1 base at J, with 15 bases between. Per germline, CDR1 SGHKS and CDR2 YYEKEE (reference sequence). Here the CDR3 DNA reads TGTGCCAGCAGTTACAGTGGTTCCCCCCAAGAGACCCAGTACTTC. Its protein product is CASSYSGSPQETQYF.

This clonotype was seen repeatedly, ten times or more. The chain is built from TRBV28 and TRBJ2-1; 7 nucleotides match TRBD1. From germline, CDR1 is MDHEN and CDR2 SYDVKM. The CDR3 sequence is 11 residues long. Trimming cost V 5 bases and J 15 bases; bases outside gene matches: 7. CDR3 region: CASSRTGQRFF. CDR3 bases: TGTGCCAGCAGTCGGACAGGACAAAGGTTCTTC.

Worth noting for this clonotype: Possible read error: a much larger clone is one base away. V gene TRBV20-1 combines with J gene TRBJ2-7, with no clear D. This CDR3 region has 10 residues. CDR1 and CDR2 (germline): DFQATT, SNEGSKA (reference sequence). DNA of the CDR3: TGCAGTACTGGACCCGGGCCACAGCACTTC. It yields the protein CSTGPGPQHF.

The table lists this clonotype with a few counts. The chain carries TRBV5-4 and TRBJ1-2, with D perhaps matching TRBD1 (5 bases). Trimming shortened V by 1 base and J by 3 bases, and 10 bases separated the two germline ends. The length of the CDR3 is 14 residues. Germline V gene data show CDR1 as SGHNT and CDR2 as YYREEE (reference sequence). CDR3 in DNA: TGTGCCAGCAGCTTGAGGGGAGGGGACTATGGCTACACCTTC. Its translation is CASSLRGGDYGYTF.

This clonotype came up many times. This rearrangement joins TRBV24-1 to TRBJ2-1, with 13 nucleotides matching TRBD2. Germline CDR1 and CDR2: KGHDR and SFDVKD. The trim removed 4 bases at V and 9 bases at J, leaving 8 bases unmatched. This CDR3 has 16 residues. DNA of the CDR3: TGTGCCACCAGTGACACACTAGCGGGGGGGACAGGTGAGCAGTTCTTC. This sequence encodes CATSDTLAGGTGEQFF.

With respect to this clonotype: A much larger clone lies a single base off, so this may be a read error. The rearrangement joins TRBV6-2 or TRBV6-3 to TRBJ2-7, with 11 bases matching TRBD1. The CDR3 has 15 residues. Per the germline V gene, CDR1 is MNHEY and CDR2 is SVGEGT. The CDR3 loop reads CAGRPGQGAHGEQYF. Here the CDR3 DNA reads TGTGCCGGCAGACCCGGACAGGGGGCGCACGGCGAGCAGTACTTC.

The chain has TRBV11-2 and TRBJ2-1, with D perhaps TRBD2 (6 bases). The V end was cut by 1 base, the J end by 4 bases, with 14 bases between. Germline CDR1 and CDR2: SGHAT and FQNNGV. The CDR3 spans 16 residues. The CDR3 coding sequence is TGTGCCAGCAGCTTAGCGGGGATAGCGGTTTACAATGAGCAGTTCTTC. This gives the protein CASSLAGIAVYNEQFF.

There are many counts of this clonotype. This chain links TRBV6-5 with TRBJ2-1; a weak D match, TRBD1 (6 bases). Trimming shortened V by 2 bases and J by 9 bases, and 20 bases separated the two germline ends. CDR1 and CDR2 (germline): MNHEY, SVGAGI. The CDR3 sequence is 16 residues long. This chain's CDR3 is CASSYPARGAVSEQFF. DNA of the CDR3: TGTGCCAGCAGTTACCCAGCCAGGGGCGCGGTGAGTGAGCAGTTCTTC.

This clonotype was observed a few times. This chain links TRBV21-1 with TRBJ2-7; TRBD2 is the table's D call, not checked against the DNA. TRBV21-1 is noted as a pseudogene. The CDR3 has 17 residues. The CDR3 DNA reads TGTGCCAGCAGGGAAAAGATAGCGGGAGATCCTCCCTACGAGCAGTACTTC. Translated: CASREKIAGDPPYEQYF.

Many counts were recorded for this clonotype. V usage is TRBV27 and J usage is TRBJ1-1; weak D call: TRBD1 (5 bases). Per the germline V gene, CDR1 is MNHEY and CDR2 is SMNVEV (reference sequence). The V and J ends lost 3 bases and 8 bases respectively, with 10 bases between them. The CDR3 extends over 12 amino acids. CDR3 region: CASSFWQGEAFF. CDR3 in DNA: TGTGCCAGCAGTTTCTGGCAGGGCGAAGCTTTCTTT.

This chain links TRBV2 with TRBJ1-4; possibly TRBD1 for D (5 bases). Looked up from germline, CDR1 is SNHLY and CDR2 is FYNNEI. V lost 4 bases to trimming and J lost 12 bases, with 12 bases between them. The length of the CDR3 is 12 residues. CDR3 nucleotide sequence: TGTGCCAGCAGTGTAGCCAAACAGGAACTGTTTTTT. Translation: CASSVAKQELFF.

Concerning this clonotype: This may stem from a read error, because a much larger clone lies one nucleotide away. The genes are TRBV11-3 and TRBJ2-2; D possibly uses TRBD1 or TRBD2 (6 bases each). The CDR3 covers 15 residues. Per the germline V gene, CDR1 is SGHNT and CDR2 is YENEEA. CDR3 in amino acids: CASSFVWGANGALFF. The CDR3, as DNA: TGTGCCAGCAGCTTTGTCTGGGGGGCTAACGGGGCGCTGTTTTTT.

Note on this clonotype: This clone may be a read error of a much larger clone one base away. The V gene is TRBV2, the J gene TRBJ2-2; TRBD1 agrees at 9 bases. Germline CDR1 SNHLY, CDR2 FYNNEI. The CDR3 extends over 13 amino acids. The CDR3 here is CVTQGQGIGELFF. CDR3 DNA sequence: TGTGTCACCCAGGGACAGGGCATCGGGGAGCTGTTTTTT.

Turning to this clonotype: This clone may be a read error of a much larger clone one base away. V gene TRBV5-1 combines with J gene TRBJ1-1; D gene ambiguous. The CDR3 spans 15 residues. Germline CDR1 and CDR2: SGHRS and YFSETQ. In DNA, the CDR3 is TGCGCCAGCAGCTTGGGGCCGGTCCGGAACACTGAAGCTCTCTTT. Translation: CASSLGPVRNTEALF.

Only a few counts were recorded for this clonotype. The DNA of the CDR3 is TGTGCCACATCAGGGGCCGGTGGTAGCGAGCAGTACTTC. Translation: CATSGAGGSEQYF. The chain recombines TRBV15 with TRBJ2-7; possibly TRBD1 for D (6 bases). CDR1 is LNHNV and CDR2 is YYDKDF in the germline V gene (reference sequence). The CDR3 has 13 amino acids. V lost 9 bases to trimming and J lost 6 bases, with 18 bases between them.